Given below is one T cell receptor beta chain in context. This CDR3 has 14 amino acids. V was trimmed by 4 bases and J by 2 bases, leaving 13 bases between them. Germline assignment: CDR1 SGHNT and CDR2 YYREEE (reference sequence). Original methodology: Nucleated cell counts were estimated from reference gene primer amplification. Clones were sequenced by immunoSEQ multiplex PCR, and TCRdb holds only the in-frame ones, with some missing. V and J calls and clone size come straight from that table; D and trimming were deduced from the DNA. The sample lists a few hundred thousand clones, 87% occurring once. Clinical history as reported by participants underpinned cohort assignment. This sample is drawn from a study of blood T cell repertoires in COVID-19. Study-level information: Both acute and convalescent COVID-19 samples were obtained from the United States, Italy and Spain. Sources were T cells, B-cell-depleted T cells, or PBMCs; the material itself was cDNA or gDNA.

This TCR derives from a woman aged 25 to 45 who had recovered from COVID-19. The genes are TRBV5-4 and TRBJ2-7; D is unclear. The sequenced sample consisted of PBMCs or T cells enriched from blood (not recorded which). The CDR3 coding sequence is TGTGCCAGCAGCCGCCAAGACACAGCCTACGAGCAGTACTTC. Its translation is CASSRQDTAYEQYF.